The TCR beta chain under discussion was sequenced for a study of PD-L1 blockade in urothelial cancer. The CDR3 extends over 14 amino acids. Per the germline V gene, CDR1 is MNHNS and CDR2 is SASEGT. V lost 7 bases and J lost 4, with 15 bases in between. The assay was immunoSEQ multiplex PCR, and TCRdb's table has in-frame clones only and misses some. The sample lists more than 90,000 clones, around 86% seen once, with 1.5% to 2% in the top ten. Regarding this clone: Its specificity is not known.

Broader study findings: Pretreatment peripheral blood TCR clonality that fell below the median predicted better survival among the patients studied.

As to time point: pretreatment peripheral blood. V is TRBV6-1 and J is TRBJ2-3; tentative D call: TRBD2 (5 bases). The clonotype originates from a man between 60 and 75 years old with urothelial cancer. The material was PBMCs, obtained around atezolizumab (anti-PD-L1) treatment. The CDR3, as DNA: TGTGCCAGCATCCGCGGGTTCGGGGCAGATACGCAGTATTTT. Its protein is CASIRGFGADTQYF.